The sequence of this T cell receptor beta chain was determined in a study of T cell clones after liver transplantation. Turning to the study itself: TCRbeta sequencing after a pre-transplant mixed lymphocyte reaction identified graft-donor-reactive clones, later tracked in post-transplant blood.

Clones were read by immunoSEQ multiplex PCR, and TCRdb kept only the in-frame ones, dropping some. The sample includes around 20,000 clones, approximately 88% of them seen just once. Germline V gene sequence: CDR1 SNHLY, CDR2 FYNNEI. V lost 3 bases, J lost 8 bases, and 9 bases stayed unmatched. This CDR3 comprises 15 residues. This receptor was obtained from a human donor who received a liver transplant. The source was CD8+ T cells from blood, collected before liver transplant. V usage is TRBV2 and J usage is TRBJ1-3, with 8 nucleotides matching TRBD1. For the CDR3, the DNA is TGTGCCAGCAGTGAGCCCGACAGGGGCGGGGACACCATATATTTT. This codes for CASSEPDRGGDTIYF.